This T cell receptor beta chain was recovered during a study of glioma-infiltrating T cells. Study outcomes and limitations: Tissue-blood divergence was below expectation in non-neoplastic patients, above in gliomas. Only very few CDR3 sequences appeared in both tissue and blood.

This CDR3 contains 16 residues. Looked up from germline, CDR1 is SQVTM and CDR2 is ANQGSEA. The V end lost 1 base, the J end lost 0 bases, and 15 bases lay between the germline ends. Amplification of TCR alpha and beta CDR3 regions from RNA used iRepertoire nested multiplex PCR. Tissue mRNA or PBMC total RNA, about 85-400 ng, went into one-step reverse transcription and amplification. TCRdb processed the multiplex PCR reads anew with MiXCR; each CDR3 protein has one entry. The sample has under 200,000 distinct CDR3 sequences, approximately 40% seen once. In this sample, this clonotype turned up a few times. Antigen specificity is unknown.

The rearrangement links TRBV29-1 to TRBJ1-2; perhaps TRBD1 as D (5 bases). This sequence was found in a human donor with low-grade glioma or glioblastoma, undergoing nonglioma brain surgery, or in good health (not recorded which). Material: glioma tissue, nonneoplastic brain tissue, or PBMCs (not recorded which). CDR3 protein: CSVEGSSGIANYGYTF. CDR3 nucleotide sequence: TGCAGCGTTGAAGGCTCGTCAGGGATAGCTAACTATGGCTACACCTTC.